These 23 T cell receptor beta chains originate from one sample sequenced in a study of CD4 T cells in relation to SARS-CoV-2 and coronaviruses. These TCRs are of unknown antigen specificity. Clones were sequenced by immunoSEQ multiplex PCR, and TCRdb holds only the in-frame ones, with some missing. This table has about 43,000 clones, around 79% appearing once. The sample taken for sequencing was naive CD4+ T cells from PBMCs, cultured in vitro. Subset indicated: naive CD4+ T cells isolated by negative enrichment. The receptors stem from an adult with COVID-19.

V gene TRBV5-1 combines with J gene TRBJ1-6; D is unclear. The germline V and J ends were trimmed by 2 bases and 5 bases, with 14 bases remaining between them. The CDR3 extends over 16 amino acids. Germline assignment: CDR1 SGHRS and CDR2 YFSETQ. The CDR3 protein is CASSFIVGGNNSPLHF. The CDR3 nucleotides read TGCGCCAGCAGCTTTATCGTGGGCGGAAATAATTCACCCCTCCACTTT.

The CDR3 DNA follows: TGTGCCTGGAGTGTATCTACAGGGTGGCACGAGCAGTACTTC. As protein: CAWSVSTGWHEQYF. V usage is TRBV30 and J usage is TRBJ2-7; a weak D match, TRBD1 (6 bases). Trimming took 0 bases from V and 5 from J, leaving 14 bases between them. The CDR3 sequence is 14 residues long. CDR1 is GTSNPN, CDR2 SVGIG, per germline (reference sequence).

The chain links TRBV28 to TRBJ2-3, with a possible D match to TRBD2 (5 bases). V lost 6 bases and J lost 1, with 14 bases in between. The CDR3 sequence is 15 residues long. The V gene's germline CDR1 is MDHEN and CDR2 SYDVKM. In DNA form, the CDR3 reads TGTGCCAGCAGCCGTTTGAGGGCGCGCACAGATACGCAGTATTTT. This sequence encodes CASSRLRARTDTQYF.

The V and J genes are TRBV28 and TRBJ2-3; 8 nucleotides align to TRBD1. Losses at the gene ends were 1 base for V and 1 base for J; bases not matched to a gene: 1. This CDR3 is built from 15 residues. Germline V CDR1 and CDR2: MDHEN, SYDVKM. Here the CDR3 reads CASSLLDRGTDTQYF. Here the CDR3 DNA reads TGTGCCAGCAGTTTATTGGACAGGGGCACAGATACGCAGTATTTT.

The chain employs TRBV14 and TRBJ2-3; TRBD2 aligns across 9 bases. J was trimmed by 3 bases and V by 4 bases; bases with no gene match: 8. Germline values: CDR1 SGHDN, CDR2 FVKESK. This CDR3 spans 16 amino acids. The CDR3 DNA reads TGTGCCAGCAGCCTCTGGGGACTAGCTGAAACAGATACGCAGTATTTT. It encodes CASSLWGLAETDTQYF.

In this sample, this clone turned up a few times. This rearrangement joins TRBV18 to TRBJ2-1, with D unresolved. The CDR3 is 17 residues long. The germline V gene encodes CDR1 KGHSH and CDR2 LQKENI. The V end was cut by 2 bases, the J end by 3 bases, with 17 bases between. This chain's CDR3 is CASSPESRRAVYNEQFF. The CDR3 nucleotides are TGTGCCAGCTCACCAGAGTCTAGAAGGGCGGTCTACAATGAGCAGTTCTTC.

This clone was counted a single time. V usage is TRBV27 and J usage is TRBJ2-7, with 8 positions matching TRBD2. V lost 2 bases, J lost 5 bases, and 5 bases stayed unmatched. This CDR3 has 14 amino acids. CDR1 MNHEY and CDR2 SMNVEV come from the germline V gene (reference sequence). DNA for the CDR3: TGTGCCAGCAGTTTAACGGGAGGGCCCAACGAGCAGTACTTC. It encodes CASSLTGGPNEQYF.

The chain couples TRBV30 to TRBJ2-7, with D possibly matching TRBD2 (5 bases). The germline V and J ends were trimmed by 5 bases and 3 bases, with 14 bases remaining between them. CDR1 is GTSNPN, CDR2 SVGIG, per germline (reference sequence). The CDR3 runs to 13 residues. The CDR3: CAWVRGSGYEQYF. Written as DNA, the CDR3 is TGTGCCTGGGTCCGGGGAAGCGGCTACGAGCAGTACTTC. Full variable domain (missing parts from reference TRBV30 and TRBJ2-7): SQTIHQWPATLVQPVGSPLSLECTVEGTSNPNLYWYRQAAGRGLQLLFYSVGIGQISSEVPQNLSASRPQDRQFILSSKKLLLSDSGFYLCAWVRGSGYEQYFGPGTRLTVT.

The chain uses TRBV9 and TRBJ2-1; TRBD2 matches at 15 bases. The V gene's germline CDR1 is SGDLS and CDR2 YYNGEE. V shed 4 bases and J 6 bases; nucleotides not matched to a gene: 11. This CDR3 has 18 amino acids. The DNA for the CDR3 is TGTGCCAGCAGCTTCGGACTAGCGGGAGGGCCGTCGGCCAATGAGCAGTTCTTC. Translation gives CASSFGLAGGPSANEQFF.

The V call is TRBV6-8, the J call TRBJ2-5; D might be TRBD1 (6 bases). The CDR3 sequence is 17 residues long. V lost 7 bases and J 2 bases, leaving 23 bases between the germline ends. The germline CDR1 and CDR2 sequences are MNHGY and SAAAGT. CDR3 region: CASTRTYRALPQETQYF. The CDR3 bases are TGTGCCAGCACCCGAACCTACAGGGCCCTTCCACAAGAGACCCAGTACTTC.

The chain employs TRBV7-8 and TRBJ2-2; 8 bases are shared with TRBD1. Unmatched junction bases numbered 8, after V lost 4 bases and J lost 4 bases. The CDR3 loop spans 16 amino acids. Per germline, CDR1 SGHVS and CDR2 FQNEAQ. CDR3 amino acids: CASSSAGGAGTGELFF. Here the CDR3 DNA reads TGTGCCAGCAGCTCCGCAGGGGGCGCGGGCACCGGGGAGCTGTTTTTT.

CDR3 DNA: TGTGCCAGCAGCGTAGCCCCTGAGGTGGCTAGCGGTAACAATGAGCAGTTCTTC. Translation gives CASSVAPEVASGNNEQFF. The chain links TRBV9 to TRBJ2-1; 7 bases align to TRBD2. The V gene's germline CDR1 is SGDLS and CDR2 YYNGEE. V was pared by 0 bases and J by 5 bases, with 14 bases of the junction left unmatched. The CDR3 is 18 amino acids.

The chain links TRBV10-1 to TRBJ2-2; 8 bases are shared with TRBD2. The CDR3 is 17 amino acids. J was trimmed by 1 base and V by 5 bases; bases with no gene match: 9. Germline-derived CDR1 and CDR2 are WNHNN and SYGVQD (reference sequence). The CDR3: CASSSYSGRQNTGELFF. CDR3 bases: TGCGCCAGCAGTTCGTACAGCGGGAGACAGAACACCGGGGAGCTGTTTTTT.

The rearrangement joins TRBV5-1 to TRBJ2-3; D may be TRBD1 (6 bases). This CDR3 has 14 residues. CDR1 SGHRS and CDR2 YFSETQ come from the germline V gene. Trimming pared 4 bases from V and 1 base from J, leaving 10 bases between. This chain's CDR3 is CASSARQGTDTQYF. Written as DNA, the CDR3 is TGCGCCAGCAGCGCCCGACAGGGCACAGATACGCAGTATTTT.

This clone appeared a few times. The chain uses TRBV6-6 and TRBJ1-3; 8 nucleotides match TRBD1. Germline CDR1 MNHNY, CDR2 SVGAGI (reference sequence). The J segment lost 7 bases and the V segment lost 11 bases, leaving 7 bases of the junction unmatched. The CDR3 consists of 12 residues. Here the CDR3 DNA reads TGTGCCTTACAGGGGGATTTCAACACCATATATTTT. Translated: CALQGDFNTIYF.

The rearrangement links TRBV6-6 to TRBJ2-6; D is ambiguous. Trimming took 0 bases from V and 0 from J, leaving 6 bases between them. This CDR3 spans 16 amino acids. Per germline, CDR1 MNHNY and CDR2 SVGAGI (reference sequence). The CDR3 sequence: CASSYSKYSGANVLTF. The CDR3 bases are TGTGCCAGCAGTTACTCGAAGTACTCTGGGGCCAACGTCCTGACTTTC.

This chain joins TRBV5-1 and TRBJ2-1, with D hard to call. Germline V gives CDR1 SGHRS, CDR2 YFSETQ. The CDR3 loop spans 14 amino acids. Trimming removed 5 bases at V and 0 bases at J, with 9 bases between. The CDR3 nucleotides read TGCGCCAGCAGTGGTGATCACTCCTACAATGAGCAGTTCTTC. It translates to CASSGDHSYNEQFF. Full variable domain (missing parts from reference TRBV5-1 and TRBJ2-1): KAGVTQTPRYLIKTRGQQVTLSCSPISGHRSVSWYQQTPGQGLQFLFEYFSETQRNKGNFPGRFSGRQFSNSRSEMNVSTLELGDSALYLCASSGDHSYNEQFFGPGTRLTVL.

The chain links TRBV27 to TRBJ1-1; D gene unclear. There are 13 residues in the CDR3. V lost 6 bases to trimming and J lost 1 base, with 9 bases between them. Germline CDR1 reads MNHEY; CDR2 reads SMNVEV (reference sequence). This chain's CDR3 is CASRFDENTEAFF. The DNA for the CDR3 is TGTGCCAGCAGGTTTGATGAGAACACTGAAGCTTTCTTT.

The rearrangement uses TRBV5-4 and TRBJ2-1, with TRBD2 matching 9 bases. Looked up from germline, CDR1 is SGHNT and CDR2 is YYREEE (reference sequence). CDR3 size: 15 residues. The junction had 5 bases not matched to a gene; V was cut back by 1 base and J by 6 bases. In DNA form, the CDR3 reads TGTGCCAGCAGCTTGATACTAGCGGGTATCAATGAGCAGTTCTTC. Encoded protein: CASSLILAGINEQFF. The whole variable domain, filled in from reference TRBV5-4 and TRBJ2-1, reads ETGVTQSPTHLIKTRGQQVTLRCSSQSGHNTVSWYQQALGQGPQFIFQYYREEENGRGNFPPRFSGLQFPNYSSELNVNALELDDSALYLCASSLILAGINEQFFGPGTRLTVL.

The J gene is TRBJ2-5, the V gene TRBV3-1 (or the pseudogene TRBV3-2); 8 bases agree with TRBD1. The V segment lost 3 bases and the J segment 5 bases; nucleotides outside the gene matches: 11. Germline V CDR1 and CDR2: LGHDT, YNNKEL (reference sequence). The CDR3 totals 16 residues. Here the CDR3 reads CASSHPLTGAKETQYF. In nucleotides, the CDR3 is TGTGCCAGCAGCCATCCCCTGACAGGGGCGAAGGAGACCCAGTACTTC.

V usage is TRBV7-9 and J usage is TRBJ2-7; 13 bases match TRBD2. V was pared by 8 bases and J by 3 bases, with 19 bases of the junction left unmatched. The length of the CDR3 is 19 residues. The V gene's germline CDR1 is SEHNR and CDR2 FQNEAQ (reference sequence). For the CDR3, the DNA is TGTGCCAGCCTTGATAGCGCCGGGACTAGCGGGACAGACCTCTACGAGCAGTACTTC. Encoded protein: CASLDSAGTSGTDLYEQYF.

CDR3 bases: TGCAGTGCTAGTCCGGTGGCGGTGACCTACGAGCAGTACTTC. As protein: CSASPVAVTYEQYF. The chain joins TRBV20-1 to TRBJ2-7; D gene ambiguous. Germline V gives CDR1 DFQATT, CDR2 SNEGSKA (reference sequence). The CDR3 runs 14 residues. Deletions cut 3 bases from V and 2 bases from J, with 14 bases between.

CDR3 coding DNA: TGTGCCAGCTCACCGGTCGGCGGGAGTAGAGCAAGGGAGACCCAGTACTTC. This translates into CASSPVGGSRARETQYF. V gene TRBV18 combines with J gene TRBJ2-5; TRBD2 matches 7 bases. J gave up 5 bases and V 3 bases, and 15 bases lay outside the gene matches. CDR1 is KGHSH and CDR2 is LQKENI in the germline V gene. This CDR3 is built from 17 residues.